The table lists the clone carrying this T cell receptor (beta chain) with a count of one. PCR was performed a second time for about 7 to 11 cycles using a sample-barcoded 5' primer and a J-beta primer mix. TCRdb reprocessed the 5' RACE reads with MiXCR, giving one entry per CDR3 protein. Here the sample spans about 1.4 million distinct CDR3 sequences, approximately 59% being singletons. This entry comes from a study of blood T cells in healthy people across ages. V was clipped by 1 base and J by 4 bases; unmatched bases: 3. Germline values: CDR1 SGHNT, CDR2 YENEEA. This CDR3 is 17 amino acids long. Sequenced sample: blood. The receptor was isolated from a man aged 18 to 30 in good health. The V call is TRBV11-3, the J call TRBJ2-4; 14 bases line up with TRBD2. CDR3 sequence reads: CASSLGRTSGRKNIQYF. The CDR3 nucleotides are TGTGCCAGCAGCTTAGGCCGGACTAGCGGGAGGAAAAACATTCAGTACTTC.